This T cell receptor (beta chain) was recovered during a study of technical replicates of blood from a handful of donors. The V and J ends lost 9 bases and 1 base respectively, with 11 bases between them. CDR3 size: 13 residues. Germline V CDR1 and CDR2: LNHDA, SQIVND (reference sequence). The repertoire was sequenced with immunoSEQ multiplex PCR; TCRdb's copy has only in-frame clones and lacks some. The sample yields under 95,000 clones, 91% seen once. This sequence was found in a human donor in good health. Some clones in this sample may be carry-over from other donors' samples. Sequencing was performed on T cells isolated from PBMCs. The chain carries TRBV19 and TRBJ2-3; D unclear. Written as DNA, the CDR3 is TGTGCCAGCGCATGGAGAGGCACAGATACGCAGTATTTT. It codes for CASAWRGTDTQYF.